The clone carrying this TCR beta chain was counted only a few times. The antigen remains unidentified. CDR1 and CDR2 (germline): SGHKS, YYEKEE (reference sequence). CDR3 length equals 16 residues. Deletions cut 1 base from V and 5 bases from J, with 18 bases between. The repertoire was sequenced with immunoSEQ multiplex PCR; TCRdb's copy has only in-frame clones and lacks some. This sample carries about 99,000 clones, around four fifths of them seen once, and the ten largest clones take roughly 3.1%. The sample originates from a study of T cell clones after liver transplantation. Study information: Samples came pre-transplant, pre-randomization before withdrawal, and post-randomization after withdrawal ended. Study-wide findings and caveats: Small, mixed patient groups and varying post-transplant times limit these conclusions.

Sorting of unstimulated PBMCs yielded separate CD3+CD4+ and CD3+CD8+ fractions. The V call is TRBV5-5, the J call TRBJ1-2; possibly TRBD1 for D (6 bases). This sequence was found in a human patient who received a liver transplant. Among the T cells, some may be from the graft donor. The material sequenced was CD4+ T cells from blood, taken around 4 years after liver transplant. CDR3 protein: CASSLTDSPNRYGYTF. The CDR3 region has the DNA TGTGCCAGCAGCTTGACGGACAGCCCCAATAGATATGGCTACACCTTC.